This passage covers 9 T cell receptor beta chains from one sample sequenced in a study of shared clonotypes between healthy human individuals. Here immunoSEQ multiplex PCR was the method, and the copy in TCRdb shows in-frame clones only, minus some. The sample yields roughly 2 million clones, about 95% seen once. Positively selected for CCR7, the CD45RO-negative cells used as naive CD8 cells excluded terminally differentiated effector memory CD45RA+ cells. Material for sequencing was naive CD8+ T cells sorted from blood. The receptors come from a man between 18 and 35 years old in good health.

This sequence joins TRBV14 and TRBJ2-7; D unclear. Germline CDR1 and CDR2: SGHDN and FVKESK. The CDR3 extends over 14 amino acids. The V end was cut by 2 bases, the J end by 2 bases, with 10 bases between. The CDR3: CASSQLNLAYEQYF. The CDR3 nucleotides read TGTGCCAGCAGCCAACTCAACCTAGCCTACGAGCAGTACTTC.

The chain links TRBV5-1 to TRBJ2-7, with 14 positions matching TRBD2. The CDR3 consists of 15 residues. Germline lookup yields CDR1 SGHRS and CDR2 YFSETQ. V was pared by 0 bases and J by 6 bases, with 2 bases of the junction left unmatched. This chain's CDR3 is CASSLVGLAGGEQYF. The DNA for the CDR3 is TGCGCCAGCAGCTTGGTCGGACTAGCGGGAGGCGAGCAGTACTTC.

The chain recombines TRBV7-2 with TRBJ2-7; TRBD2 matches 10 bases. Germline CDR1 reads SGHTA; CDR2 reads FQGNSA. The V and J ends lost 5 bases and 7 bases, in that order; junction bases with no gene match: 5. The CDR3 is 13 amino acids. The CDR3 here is CASSMGLAPEQYF. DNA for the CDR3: TGTGCCAGCAGCATGGGACTAGCGCCAGAGCAGTACTTC.

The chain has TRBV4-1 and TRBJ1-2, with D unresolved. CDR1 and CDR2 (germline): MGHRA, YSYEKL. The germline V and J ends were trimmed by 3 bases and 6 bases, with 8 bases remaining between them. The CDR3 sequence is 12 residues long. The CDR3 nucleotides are TGCGCCAGCAGCCATCGTAGGGATGGCTACACCTTC. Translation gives CASSHRRDGYTF.

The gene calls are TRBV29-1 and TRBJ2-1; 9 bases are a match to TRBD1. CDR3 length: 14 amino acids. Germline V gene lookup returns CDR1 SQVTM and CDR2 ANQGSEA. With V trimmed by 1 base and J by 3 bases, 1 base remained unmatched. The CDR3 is CSVEGDRVYNEQFF. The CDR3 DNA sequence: TGCAGCGTTGAAGGGGACAGGGTCTACAATGAGCAGTTCTTC.

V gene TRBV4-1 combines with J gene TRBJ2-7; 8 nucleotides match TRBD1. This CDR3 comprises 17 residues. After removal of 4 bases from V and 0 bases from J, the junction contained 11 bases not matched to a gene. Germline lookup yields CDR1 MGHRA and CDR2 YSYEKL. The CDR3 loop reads CASSLFPPGQVSYEQYF. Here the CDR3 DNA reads TGCGCCAGCAGCCTTTTCCCTCCGGGACAGGTCTCCTACGAGCAGTACTTC.

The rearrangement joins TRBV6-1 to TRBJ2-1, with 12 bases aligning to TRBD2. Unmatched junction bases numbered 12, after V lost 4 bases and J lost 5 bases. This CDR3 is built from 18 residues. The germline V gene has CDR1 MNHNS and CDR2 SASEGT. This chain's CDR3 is CASSALAGGVREDNEQFF. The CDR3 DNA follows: TGTGCCAGCAGTGCTCTAGCGGGGGGGGTCCGCGAGGACAATGAGCAGTTCTTC.

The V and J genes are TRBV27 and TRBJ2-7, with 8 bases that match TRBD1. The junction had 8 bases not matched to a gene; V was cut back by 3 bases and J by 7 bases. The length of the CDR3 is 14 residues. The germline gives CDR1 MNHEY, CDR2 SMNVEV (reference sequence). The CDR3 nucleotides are TGTGCCAGCAGTTTGGTTTCAGGGGGCGAAGAGCAGTACTTC. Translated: CASSLVSGGEEQYF.

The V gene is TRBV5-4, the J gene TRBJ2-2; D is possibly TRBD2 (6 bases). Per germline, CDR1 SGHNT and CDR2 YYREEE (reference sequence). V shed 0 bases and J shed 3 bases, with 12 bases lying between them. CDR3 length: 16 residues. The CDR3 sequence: CASSLDGRDDTGELFF. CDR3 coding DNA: TGTGCCAGCAGCTTGGATGGGCGGGATGACACCGGGGAGCTGTTTTTT.